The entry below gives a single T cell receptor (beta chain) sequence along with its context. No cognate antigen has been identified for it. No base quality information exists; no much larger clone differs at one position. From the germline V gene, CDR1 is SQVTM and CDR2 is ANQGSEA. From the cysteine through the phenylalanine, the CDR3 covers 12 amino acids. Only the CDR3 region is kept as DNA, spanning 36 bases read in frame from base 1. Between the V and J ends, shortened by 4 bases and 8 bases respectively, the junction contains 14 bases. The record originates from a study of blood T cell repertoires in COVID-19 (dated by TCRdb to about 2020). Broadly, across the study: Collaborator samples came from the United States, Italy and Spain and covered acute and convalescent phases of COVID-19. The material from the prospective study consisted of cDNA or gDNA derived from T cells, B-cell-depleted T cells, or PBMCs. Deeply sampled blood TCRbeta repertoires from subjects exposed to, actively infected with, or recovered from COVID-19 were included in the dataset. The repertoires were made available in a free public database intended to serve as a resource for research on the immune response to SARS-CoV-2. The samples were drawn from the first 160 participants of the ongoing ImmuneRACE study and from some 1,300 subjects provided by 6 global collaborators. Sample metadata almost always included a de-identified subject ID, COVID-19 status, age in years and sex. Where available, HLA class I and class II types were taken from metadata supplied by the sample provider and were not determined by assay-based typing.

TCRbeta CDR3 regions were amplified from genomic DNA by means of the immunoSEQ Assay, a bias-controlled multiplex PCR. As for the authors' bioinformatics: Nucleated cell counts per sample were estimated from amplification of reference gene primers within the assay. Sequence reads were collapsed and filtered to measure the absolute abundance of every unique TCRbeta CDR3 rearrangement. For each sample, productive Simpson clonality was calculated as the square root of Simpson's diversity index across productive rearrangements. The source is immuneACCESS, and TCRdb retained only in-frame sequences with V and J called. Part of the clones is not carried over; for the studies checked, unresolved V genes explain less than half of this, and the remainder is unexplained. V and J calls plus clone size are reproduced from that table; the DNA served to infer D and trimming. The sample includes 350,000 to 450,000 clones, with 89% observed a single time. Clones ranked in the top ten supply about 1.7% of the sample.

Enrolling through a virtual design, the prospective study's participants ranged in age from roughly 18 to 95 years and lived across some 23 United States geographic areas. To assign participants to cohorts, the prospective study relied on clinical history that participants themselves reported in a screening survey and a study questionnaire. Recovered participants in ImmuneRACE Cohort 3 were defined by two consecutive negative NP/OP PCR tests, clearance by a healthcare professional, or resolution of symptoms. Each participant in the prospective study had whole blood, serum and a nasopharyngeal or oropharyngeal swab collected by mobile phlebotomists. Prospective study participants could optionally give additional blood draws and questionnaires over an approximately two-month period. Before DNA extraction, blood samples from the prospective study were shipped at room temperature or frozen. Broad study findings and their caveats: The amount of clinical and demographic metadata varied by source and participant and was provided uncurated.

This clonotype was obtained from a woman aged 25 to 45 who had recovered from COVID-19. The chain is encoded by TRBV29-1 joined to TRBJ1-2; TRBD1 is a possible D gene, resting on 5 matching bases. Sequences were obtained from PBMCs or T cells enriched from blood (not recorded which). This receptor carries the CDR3 CSVGTGFEGYTF. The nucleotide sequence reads TGCAGCGTTGGAACAGGTTTTGAGGGCTACACCTTC.